These 8 T cell receptor beta chains originate from one sample sequenced in a study of vaccination effects on CD4 cells after COVID-19 (dated by TCRdb to between 2022 and 2023). Libraries were built with the immunoSEQ multiplex PCR assay. The table comes from immuneACCESS by way of TCRdb, which keeps in-frame sequences with V and J called. Part of the clones is missing from these tables; in studies checked, under half for an unresolved V gene and the rest for unknown reasons. For this sample the table gives around 81,000 clones, of which over 75% were detected only once. The ten largest make up over 0.95% of the sample. No antigen has been assigned to these receptors. The ViraFEST assay stimulated PBMC with viral peptide pools and then used TCR sequencing to identify antigen-specific CD4+ T cell clonotypes by expansion. After less than 13 days of culture, CD4+ T cells were isolated with the EasySep CD4+ T cell isolation kit. Participants received two doses of either the BNT162b2 or the mRNA-1273 mRNA SARS-CoV-2 vaccine.

The starting material was CD4+ T cells from PBMCs cultured with HCoV-OC43 spike peptides, obtained after COVID-19 vaccination. What this sample's cell subset or site label stands for: HCoV-OC43 spike overlapping peptide pool stimulation. These TCRs come from a human donor who received a COVID-19 vaccine.

This chain uses TRBV7-3 with TRBJ2-2, with a weak D call TRBD1 (6 bases). Germline V gene data show CDR1 as SGHTA and CDR2 as FQGTGA. The CDR3 totals 15 residues. The germline V and J ends were trimmed by 5 bases and 0 bases, with 10 bases remaining between them. The chain's CDR3 is CASSPQGPNTGELFF. In DNA form, the CDR3 reads TGTGCCAGCAGCCCTCAGGGGCCGAACACCGGGGAGCTGTTTTTT.

On this clone: This sample also contains other DNA sequences that code for the same CDR3. The chain is built from TRBV19 and TRBJ2-5; no definite D call. Between the trimmed V and J ends, which lost 4 bases and 0 bases, there was a span of 3 bases. Germline V lookup: CDR1 LNHDA, CDR2 SQIVND (reference sequence). The CDR3 length is 12 residues. The CDR3 protein is CASSRDQETQYF. The CDR3 DNA reads as TGTGCCAGTAGTAGAGACCAAGAGACCCAGTACTTC.

This chain joins TRBV6-5 and TRBJ1-5, with unresolved D. CDR1 MNHEY and CDR2 SVGAGI come from the germline V gene. The CDR3 runs to 14 residues. Trimming pared 2 bases from V and 4 bases from J, leaving 9 bases between. CDR3 amino acids: CASSYRLGNQPQHF. The CDR3 DNA reads as TGTGCCAGCAGTTACAGGTTGGGAAATCAGCCCCAGCATTTT.

This chain links TRBV4-3 with TRBJ1-4; TRBD1 matches at 9 bases. With 4 bases clipped from V and 0 bases from J, the junction kept 15 bases outside the gene matches. Germline V lookup: CDR1 LGHNA, CDR2 YSLEER. The length of the CDR3 is 20 residues. The CDR3 region is CASSPAAHPRQGATNEKLFF. The CDR3 nucleotides are TGCGCCAGCAGCCCCGCTGCCCACCCAAGACAGGGGGCAACTAATGAAAAACTGTTTTTT.

This clone has more than one count but fewer than ten. This sequence joins TRBV7-8 and TRBJ2-7; D might be TRBD1 (5 bases). The germline V gene encodes CDR1 SGHVS and CDR2 FQNEAQ. This CDR3 has 15 amino acids. Trimming shortened V by 6 bases and J by 3 bases, and 18 bases separated the two germline ends. The CDR3 is CASSIQDSPLYEQYV. CDR3 DNA: TGTGCCAGCAGTATACAGGATTCCCCCCTCTACGAGCAGTACGTC.

The chain combines TRBV4-1 with TRBJ1-2, with 10 bases lining up with TRBD1. The germline V gene has CDR1 MGHRA and CDR2 YSYEKL. CDR3 length: 16 amino acids. Trimming removed 4 bases from V and 4 bases from J; junction bases left unmatched: 9. CDR3 nucleotide sequence: TGCGCCAGCAGCCGCCTGGGACAGGGGCCCCCCTATGGCTACACCTTC. This sequence encodes CASSRLGQGPPYGYTF.

The rearrangement joins TRBV4-1 to TRBJ2-5, with a tentative D call TRBD2 (5 bases). The CDR3 runs to 14 residues. Germline-derived CDR1 and CDR2 are MGHRA and YSYEKL. V dropped 6 bases and J dropped 7 bases, with 18 bases sitting between them. The CDR3 reads CASSLRTGEGTQYF. The CDR3 DNA follows: TGCGCCAGCAGTCTAAGGACTGGCGAGGGGACCCAGTACTTC.

This chain links TRBV2 with TRBJ2-5; 10 positions match TRBD2. This CDR3 spans 15 amino acids. Germline V gives CDR1 SNHLY, CDR2 FYNNEI. J gave up 0 bases and V 10 bases, and 8 bases lay outside the gene matches. CDR3 residues: CATTFSGGYQETQYF. The CDR3 bases are TGTGCCACCACCTTTAGCGGGGGGTACCAAGAGACCCAGTACTTC.